This T cell receptor (beta chain) was sequenced in a study of Ad26.COV2.S vaccination and SARS-CoV-2 variants. Comment on this clone: Antigen: not known.

The study, taken as a whole, reports: Researchers cautioned that TCR breadth and depth analyses may have underestimated total T cell responses.

The junction had 3 bases not matched to a gene; V was cut back by 4 bases and J by 5 bases. CDR1 and CDR2 from the germline V gene are SGHRS and YFSETQ. This CDR3 has 13 amino acids. As for treatment: some 19 received Ad26.COV2.S at low or high dose, single or two shots; 5 received placebo; per-sample allocation not given. Sampling took place 63 days after the first vaccine or placebo injection. Vaccination employed an Ad26 vector expressing the Wuhan-strain SARS-CoV-2 spike. Clones were read by immunoSEQ multiplex PCR, and TCRdb kept only the in-frame ones, dropping some. This table holds about 400,000 clones, around nine tenths found once.

The chain joins TRBV5-1 to TRBJ1-5; 7 nucleotides match TRBD1. Sequences were derived from peripheral blood, sampled in a trial of Ad26.COV2.S vaccine versus placebo. The receptor's source is a person aged 18 to 65 who received the Ad26.COV2.S COVID-19 vaccine or a placebo. The CDR3 loop is CASSIQGDQPQHF. The CDR3 nucleotides read TGCGCCAGCAGCATTCAGGGGGATCAGCCCCAGCATTTT.